This T cell receptor beta chain was obtained from a study of blood T cell repertoires in COVID-19. Overall study context: PBMCs, B-cell-depleted T cells, or T cells provided the cDNA or gDNA that made up the material.

Authors' processing steps: The authors estimated nucleated cell counts from reference gene primer amplification. TCRdb's table, derived via immunoSEQ multiplex PCR, lists solely in-frame clones and lacks some. That table furnishes V, J and clone size, whereas the DNA furnished D and trimming. The sample yields more than 150,000 clones, about nine tenths seen once. This clone has only one observation. What was sequenced was peripheral blood. The clonotype originates from a woman in her seventies with acute or convalescent COVID-19.

For the CDR3, the DNA is TGCGCCAGCAGCCAAGGCGTAAACAGGGGGCCTTCACCCCTCCACTTT. Residues: CASSQGVNRGPSPLHF. The J gene is TRBJ1-6, the V gene TRBV4-3; 9 bases agree with TRBD1. CDR1 and CDR2 from the germline V gene are LGHNA and YSLEER. Unmatched junction bases numbered 7, after V lost 1 base and J lost 9 bases. The CDR3 sequence is 16 residues long.